The subject of this entry is one T cell receptor beta chain. The data originate from a study of blood T cell repertoires in COVID-19. Looking at the study overall: Collection of acute and convalescent COVID-19 samples took place in the United States, Italy and Spain. PBMCs, B-cell-depleted T cells, or T cells provided the cDNA or gDNA that made up the material.

V shed 6 bases and J shed 3 bases, with 12 bases lying between them. The CDR3 consists of 13 residues. Method: immunoSEQ multiplex PCR; TCRdb's copy keeps in-frame clones and lacks some. The repertoire holds some 200,000 clones, about nine tenths seen once, with more than 2% in the top ten. Those enrolled, adults aged roughly 18 to 90 years, came from 20 to 25 US areas. Recovery meant two consecutive negative NP/OP PCR tests, professional clearance, or resolved symptoms. This chain joins TRBV12-3 or TRBV12-4 and TRBJ2-7; D might be TRBD2 (6 bases). The sequenced material came from PBMCs or T cells enriched from blood (not recorded which). The sequence came from a woman in her 30s who had recovered from COVID-19. CDR3 in DNA: TGTGCCAGCAGCCGGGACTTCTACTACGAGCAGTACTTC. Its protein product is CASSRDFYYEQYF.